Below, 13 T cell receptor beta chains from the same sample are listed, as sequenced in a study of cytomegalovirus exposure and HLA in healthy donors. 60 Vbeta and 13 Jbeta primers were used in PCR. The repertoire was sequenced with immunoSEQ multiplex PCR; TCRdb's copy has only in-frame clones and lacks some. The data contain some 170,000 clones, 80% of them seen just once; the ten biggest clones take up roughly 9.3%. Sequenced: PBMCs. Receptors were obtained from a man aged 18 to 35 in good health and CMV-seropositive.

The chain joins TRBV29-1 to TRBJ2-3; D not certain. Trimming cost V 4 bases and J 5 bases, with 10 bases left between them. The CDR3 spans 12 residues. Germline assignment: CDR1 SQVTM and CDR2 ANQGSEA. DNA of the CDR3: TGCAGCGTTGTGGTCCTCGGAGATACGCAGTATTTT. Its translation is CSVVVLGDTQYF.

The chain has TRBV7-2 and TRBJ2-3, with 7 bases identical to TRBD1. Unmatched junction bases numbered 5, after V lost 3 bases and J lost 2 bases. The CDR3 is 15 amino acids. The germline gives CDR1 SGHTA, CDR2 FQGNSA. The CDR3, as DNA: TGTGCCAGCAGCTTGGGGGACAGCTTCACAGATACGCAGTATTTT. Its translation: CASSLGDSFTDTQYF. The full variable domain, completed using reference TRBV7-2 and TRBJ2-3, is GAGVSQSPSNKVTEKGKDVELRCDPISGHTALYWYRQSLGQGLEFLIYFQGNSAPDKSGLPSDRFSAERTGGSVSTLTIQRTQQEDSAVYLCASSLGDSFTDTQYFGPGTRLTVL.

For this clone: This likely comes from a read error, as the CDR3 has no conserved phenylalanine or tryptophan at its end. The V gene is TRBV6-1, the J gene TRBJ1-6; D gene unclear. The length of the CDR3 is 13 residues. Germline CDR1 reads MNHNS; CDR2 reads SASEGT. V lost 2 bases and J 6 bases, leaving 5 bases between the germline ends. CDR3 residues: CASSEFANSPLHL. CDR3 DNA sequence: TGTGCCAGCAGTGAATTTGCTAATTCACCCCTCCACCTT.

The chain links TRBV10-2 to TRBJ1-1; TRBD1 is a possible D gene (5 bases). V gave up 2 bases and J gave up 5 bases, with 12 bases separating them. CDR1 is WSHSY and CDR2 is SAAADI in the germline V gene. The CDR3 is 14 amino acids. CDR3 in DNA: TGCGCCAGCAGTGAGCCGACCTCAGGGACTGAAGCTTTCTTT. It specifies CASSEPTSGTEAFF.

This chain's CDR3 is CASSSGIYGEQFF. CDR3 sequence (DNA): TGTGCCAGCAGTTCCGGTATCTACGGGGAGCAGTTCTTC. The V and J genes are TRBV6-5 and TRBJ2-1; D unclear. Trimming took off 4 bases at V and 10 bases at J, with 14 bases between the two ends. The CDR3 covers 13 residues. The germline V gene has CDR1 MNHEY and CDR2 SVGAGI.

The rearrangement uses TRBV7-9 and TRBJ1-5; D gene unclear. Trimming cost V 1 base and J 4 bases, with 8 bases left between them. This CDR3 region has 14 residues. The germline CDR1 and CDR2 sequences are SEHNR and FQNEAQ (reference sequence). The CDR3 nucleotides read TGTGCCAGCAGCTTAGGGTCTCAGAATCAGCCCCAGCATTTT. As protein: CASSLGSQNQPQHF.

V and J are TRBV19 and TRBJ2-5; 14 bases map to TRBD2. The V segment lost 6 bases and the J segment 2 bases; nucleotides outside the gene matches: 8. The germline V gene encodes CDR1 LNHDA and CDR2 SQIVND (reference sequence). The CDR3 has 17 residues. In nucleotides, the CDR3 is TGTGCCAGTAGCCCGGGACTAGCGGGAGCTGGTCAAGAGACCCAGTACTTC. Its translation is CASSPGLAGAGQETQYF.

This clone was found once. The chain employs TRBV28 and TRBJ1-4; no clear D gene. Trimming stripped 4 bases from V and 5 bases from J, with 2 bases between. Germline V lookup: CDR1 MDHEN, CDR2 SYDVKM. This CDR3 has 11 residues. The CDR3 loop is CASSSNEKLFF. Written as DNA, the CDR3 is TGTGCCAGCAGTTCGAATGAAAAACTGTTTTTT.

The chain uses TRBV5-4 and TRBJ1-1; tentatively, D is TRBD1 (5 bases). Germline V gives CDR1 SGHNT, CDR2 YYREEE (reference sequence). Deletions cut 4 bases from V and 5 bases from J, with 21 bases between. The CDR3 is 16 amino acids. CDR3 DNA sequence: TGTGCCAGCAGCACGCTCCTGGGGGGAGGGACGACTGAAGCTTTCTTT. It yields the protein CASSTLLGGGTTEAFF.

The chain recombines TRBV7-9 with TRBJ2-3; possibly TRBD2 for D (5 bases). The V gene lost 6 bases and the J gene lost 5 bases, with 9 bases spanning the gap. Germline CDR1 reads SEHNR; CDR2 reads FQNEAQ (reference sequence). The CDR3 contains 12 residues. CDR3 sequence reads: CASRSEGDTQYF. CDR3 coding DNA: TGTGCCAGCAGGTCAGAGGGAGATACGCAGTATTTT.

V and J are TRBV29-1 and TRBJ2-5; 8 bases agree with TRBD1. After removal of 6 bases from V and 3 bases from J, the junction contained 3 bases not matched to a gene. Germline CDR1 and CDR2: SQVTM and ANQGSEA. The CDR3 runs to 12 residues. The CDR3 DNA is TGCAGCGTCGACAGGGGTGAAGAGACCCAGTACTTC. Amino acid sequence: CSVDRGEETQYF.

This clone came up a few times. The chain is built from TRBV5-1 and TRBJ2-1; 10 nucleotides match TRBD2. V shed 6 bases and J 6 bases; nucleotides not matched to a gene: 18. The length of the CDR3 is 18 residues. Germline V CDR1 and CDR2: SGHRS, YFSETQ. The CDR3, as DNA: TGCGCCAGCACCGGACCGAATAAAACTAGCGGGAAAGGCAATGAGCAGTTCTTC. This codes for CASTGPNKTSGKGNEQFF.

V gene TRBV5-6 combines with J gene TRBJ2-7; tentative D call: TRBD2 (6 bases). The length of the CDR3 is 14 residues. V lost 2 bases, J lost 3 bases, and 12 bases lay in between. CDR1 and CDR2 (germline): SGHDT, YYEEEE. The CDR3 here is CASSFPSEGYEQYF. As DNA, the CDR3 is TGTGCCAGCAGCTTCCCTAGCGAGGGCTACGAGCAGTACTTC.